The next 21 T cell receptor beta chains were all read from a single sample in a study of T cell clones after liver transplantation (dated by TCRdb to between 2017 and 2020). Library prep was done by the immunoSEQ multiplex PCR assay. Entries here come from immuneACCESS through TCRdb and include only in-frame sequences with V and J called. Some clones fail to appear in such tables; in the studies checked, an unresolved V gene covers under half of the shortfall, and the cause of the remainder is unknown. This sample gives about 80,000 clones in total; about 82% of them show up just once. Together, the top ten hold roughly 0.44% of the sample. The material was CD4+ T cells from blood, obtained 45 to 46 months after liver transplant. Receptors originate from a human patient who received a liver transplant. After a transplant, the graft donor may have provided part of the T cells.

This chain uses TRBV28 with TRBJ2-1; D remains ambiguous. Germline CDR1 is MDHEN and CDR2 is SYDVKM. This CDR3 spans 12 amino acids. V dropped 6 bases and J dropped 7 bases, with 10 bases sitting between them. The CDR3 DNA sequence: TGTGCCAGCAGGGAAGGGCGGAATGAGCAGTTCTTC. Translation: CASREGRNEQFF.

This rearrangement joins TRBV25-1 to TRBJ1-2; a weak D match, TRBD1 (5 bases). V was clipped by 0 bases and J by 8 bases, with 7 bases between them. The CDR3 totals 12 residues. Germline V gene sequence: CDR1 MGHDK, CDR2 SYGVNS. CDR3 sequence reads: CASSEYQGGYTF. Here the CDR3 DNA reads TGTGCCAGCAGTGAATATCAGGGAGGCTACACCTTC.

V and J are TRBV7-7 and TRBJ2-5; D uncertain. CDR3 length equals 11 residues. Germline V gene data show CDR1 as SSHAT and CDR2 as FNYEAQ (reference sequence). Trimming pared 5 bases from V and 8 bases from J, leaving 9 bases between. The CDR3 coding sequence is TGTGCCAGCAGCCCATCAACCACCCAGTACTTC. Amino acid sequence: CASSPSTTQYF.

The chain joins TRBV25-1 to TRBJ1-2; D not certain. This CDR3 has 14 residues. V lost 3 bases and J lost 3, with 11 bases in between. Germline V gene sequence: CDR1 MGHDK, CDR2 SYGVNS. CDR3 sequence reads: CASSEAGPYYGYTF. CDR3 bases: TGTGCCAGCAGTGAGGCCGGGCCGTACTATGGCTACACCTTC.

This rearrangement joins TRBV5-1 to TRBJ2-3, with TRBD1 matching over 7 bases. Germline trimming cut 3 bases from V and 4 bases from J; bases unmatched to any gene: 8. Germline V gene lookup returns CDR1 SGHRS and CDR2 YFSETQ. This CDR3 contains 15 residues. The CDR3 DNA is TGCGCCAGCAGCTGGGGACAGATGGGTCCAGATACGCAGTATTTT. Its protein is CASSWGQMGPDTQYF.

This clone was recorded only once. This chain links TRBV28 with TRBJ2-4; D may correspond to TRBD1 or TRBD2 (5 bases each). The V gene's germline CDR1 is MDHEN and CDR2 SYDVKM. This CDR3 region has 16 residues. V lost 7 bases, J lost 2 bases, and 18 bases lay in between. The CDR3 loop is CASTSLGVGTKNIQYF. The CDR3 DNA reads TGTGCCAGCACCTCCCTGGGGGTGGGTACCAAAAACATTCAGTACTTC. Supplemented by reference TRBV28 and TRBJ2-4, the full variable domain reads DVKVTQSSRYLVKRTGEKVFLECVQDMDHENMFWYRQDPGLGLRLIYFSYDVKMKEKGDIPEGYSVSREKKERFSLILESASTNQTSMYLCASTSLGVGTKNIQYFGAGTRLSVL.

This clone was detected a few times. The chain employs TRBV7-9 and TRBJ2-3; D uncertain. The CDR3 is 12 residues long. Between the trimmed V and J ends, which lost 5 bases and 0 bases, there was a span of 3 bases. The germline V gene encodes CDR1 SEHNR and CDR2 FQNEAQ (reference sequence). CDR3 sequence reads: CASSPSTDTQYF. Written as DNA, the CDR3 is TGTGCCAGCAGCCCGAGCACAGATACGCAGTATTTT. The whole variable domain, remainder taken from reference TRBV7-9 and TRBJ2-3, is DTGVSQNPRHKITKRGQNVTFRCDPISEHNRLYWYRQTLGQGPEFLTYFQNEAQLEKSRLLSDRFSAERPKGSFSTLEIQRTEQGDSAMYLCASSPSTDTQYFGPGTRLTVL.

This clone was picked up a small number of times. V usage is TRBV19 and J usage is TRBJ1-2, with D possibly being TRBD1 (6 bases). CDR3 length equals 14 residues. With 3 bases removed from V and 7 bases from J, the gap between germline ends came to 15 bases. Germline V lookup: CDR1 LNHDA, CDR2 SQIVND (reference sequence). CDR3 sequence reads: CASSILLNRVGYTF. As DNA, the CDR3 is TGTGCCAGTAGTATCCTCCTTAACAGGGTTGGCTACACCTTC.

The rearrangement joins TRBV6-1 to TRBJ1-5; perhaps TRBD1 as D (5 bases). CDR1 is MNHNS and CDR2 is SASEGT in the germline V gene. This CDR3 comprises 12 residues. The V and J ends lost 7 bases and 4 bases respectively, with 8 bases between them. CDR3 in amino acids: CASTEGNQPQHF. The CDR3 region has the DNA TGTGCCAGCACGGAGGGGAATCAGCCCCAGCATTTT.

The chain couples TRBV5-1 to TRBJ2-3; the D gene is possibly TRBD1 (5 bases). Trimming removed 2 bases at V and 6 bases at J, with 19 bases between. The length of the CDR3 is 16 residues. Germline values: CDR1 SGHRS, CDR2 YFSETQ. CDR3 region: CASSFLTTGVGDTQYF. The CDR3 nucleotides are TGCGCCAGCAGCTTTCTAACTACAGGTGTAGGGGATACGCAGTATTTT. Variable domain in full (rest from reference TRBV5-1 and TRBJ2-3): KAGVTQTPRYLIKTRGQQVTLSCSPISGHRSVSWYQQTPGQGLQFLFEYFSETQRNKGNFPGRFSGRQFSNSRSEMNVSTLELGDSALYLCASSFLTTGVGDTQYFGPGTRLTVL.

This chain links TRBV4-2 with TRBJ2-7; 8 bases agree with TRBD1. V dropped 4 bases and J dropped 0; count of bases not matched to a gene: 11. Germline CDR1 LGHNA, CDR2 YNFKEQ. The CDR3 runs 17 residues. CDR3 sequence reads: CASSPLSGGLSSYEQYF. The CDR3 nucleotides read TGTGCCAGCAGCCCACTTTCAGGGGGCCTTAGCTCCTACGAGCAGTACTTC.

The CDR3 DNA reads as TGCGCCAGCAGCCAAGTCTGGGGGGCGCGGAGTGAAAAACTGTTTTTT. Translation gives CASSQVWGARSEKLFF. This chain connects TRBV4-3 to TRBJ1-4; D might be TRBD1 (6 bases). Germline values: CDR1 LGHNA, CDR2 YSLEER. Between the trimmed V and J ends, which lost 1 base and 7 bases, there was a span of 16 bases. CDR3 length: 16 residues.

The chain employs TRBV7-2 and TRBJ1-1; TRBD1 agrees at 9 bases. Germline loops: CDR1 SGHTA, CDR2 FQGNSA. The junction had 6 bases not matched to a gene; V was cut back by 5 bases and J by 5 bases. The CDR3 spans 14 residues. The CDR3 DNA follows: TGTGCCAGCAGCCGAGGACAGGGGATAACTGAAGCTTTCTTT. As protein: CASSRGQGITEAFF.

The J gene is TRBJ1-1, the V gene TRBV7-9; 7 nucleotides match TRBD1. Trimming took 1 base from V and 4 from J; bases not matched to a gene: 3. CDR1 and CDR2 from the germline V gene are SEHNR and FQNEAQ (reference sequence). The CDR3 sequence is 14 residues long. The CDR3 DNA follows: TGTGCCAGCAGCTTAGAGGGGGCAGTCACTGAAGCTTTCTTT. It codes for CASSLEGAVTEAFF.

V and J are TRBV5-4 and TRBJ1-3, with a tentative D call TRBD1 (5 bases). Germline CDR1 reads SGHNT; CDR2 reads YYREEE (reference sequence). CDR3 length equals 13 residues. Trimming stripped 4 bases from V and 4 bases from J, with 9 bases between. CDR3 in amino acids: CASSPDRGNTIYF. The DNA of the CDR3 is TGTGCCAGCAGCCCTGACAGAGGAAACACCATATATTTT. Complete variable domain (other parts from reference TRBV5-4 and TRBJ1-3): ETGVTQSPTHLIKTRGQQVTLRCSSQSGHNTVSWYQQALGQGPQFIFQYYREEENGRGNFPPRFSGLQFPNYSSELNVNALELDDSALYLCASSPDRGNTIYFGEGSWLTVV.

The chain couples TRBV5-1 to TRBJ1-1; 7 bases align to TRBD1. Germline loops: CDR1 SGHRS, CDR2 YFSETQ. Trimming cost V 0 bases and J 0 bases; bases outside gene matches: 5. The CDR3 spans 16 residues. DNA for the CDR3: TGCGCCAGCAGCTTGGGGGAGGGGGCAATGAACACTGAAGCTTTCTTT. This sequence encodes CASSLGEGAMNTEAFF.

Points on this clone: The sample contains more than one DNA sequence encoding this CDR3. The V call is TRBV28, the J call TRBJ1-2, with TRBD1 as a possible D gene (5 bases). Trimming took off 3 bases at V and 3 bases at J, with 8 bases between the two ends. Germline CDR1 reads MDHEN; CDR2 reads SYDVKM. The CDR3 spans 13 residues. The CDR3 region has the DNA TGTGCCAGCAGTTTGGGGGGGGACTATGGCTACACCTTC. Translation: CASSLGGDYGYTF.

This chain joins TRBV6-6 and TRBJ1-2; TRBD1 matches at 7 bases. CDR1 and CDR2 (germline): MNHNY, SVGAGI (reference sequence). V dropped 6 bases and J dropped 4; count of bases not matched to a gene: 8. There are 14 residues in the CDR3. The CDR3 protein is CASSPATGIYGYTF. In DNA, the CDR3 is TGTGCCAGCAGCCCGGCGACAGGGATCTATGGCTACACCTTC.

The V and J genes are TRBV6-5 and TRBJ1-1; D remains unclear. Germline CDR1 reads MNHEY; CDR2 reads SVGAGI. The CDR3 runs to 13 residues. Trimming pared 0 bases from V and 1 base from J, leaving 3 bases between. The CDR3 nucleotides read TGTGCCAGCAGTTACTCAAAGAACACTGAAGCTTTCTTT. It encodes CASSYSKNTEAFF.

The genes are TRBV10-3 and TRBJ2-3, with 7 bases that match TRBD2. The CDR3 extends over 15 amino acids. V lost 0 bases to trimming and J lost 7 bases; unmatched junction nucleotides: 7. CDR1 is ENHRY, CDR2 SYGVKD, per germline. CDR3 nucleotides: TGTGCCATCAGTGAGTCCTGGGCGGGAGTAAATACGCAGTATTTT. This encodes CAISESWAGVNTQYF.

In its sample, this clone is medium-sized. The rearrangement uses TRBV14 and TRBJ2-7, with 9 bases matching TRBD1. Germline V gives CDR1 SGHDN, CDR2 FVKESK. The CDR3 is 18 residues long. With V trimmed by 3 bases and J by 7 bases, 19 bases remained unmatched. This CDR3 is CASSHPGTGSPGATEQYF. Written as DNA, the CDR3 is TGTGCCAGCAGCCACCCCGGGACAGGGTCTCCAGGGGCTACGGAGCAGTACTTC.